Presented here are 19 T cell receptor beta chains from one specimen sequenced in a study of T cell repertoires in aging, cancer and after chemotherapy. Peripheral blood genomic DNA, not sorted cells or RNA, was the template. Rearranged V-D-J TRB sequences were amplified with a mixed TRB-A/B primer pool. TCRdb ran MiXCR on the multiplex PCR reads and lists one entry per CDR3 protein. The table has over 2,500 distinct CDR3 sequences, roughly a quarter seen once. The sample comprised blood. Every receptor here comes from a human donor with a solid tumor.

This clonotype is termed medium-sized. The J gene is TRBJ1-5, the V gene TRBV13; D perhaps matches TRBD1 (6 bases). Germline loops: CDR1 PRHDT, CDR2 FYEKMQ (reference sequence). Trimming shortened V by 3 bases and J by 13 bases, and 22 bases separated the two germline ends. The CDR3 loop spans 15 amino acids. The CDR3 coding sequence is TGTGCCAGCAGCTTCGGTACGACAGGCGCTGGGTATCAGCATTTT. Protein sequence: CASSFGTTGAGYQHF.

By proportion, this clonotype is medium-sized. This sequence joins TRBV20-1 and TRBJ2-3; maybe TRBD2 (6 bases). The CDR3 sequence is 13 residues long. Germline V CDR1 and CDR2: DFQATT, SNEGSKA (reference sequence). Trimming removed 6 bases from V and 2 bases from J, with 12 bases in between. For the CDR3, the DNA is TGCAGTGCCCCCCCGGGGGTCACAGATACGCAGTATTTT. Amino acid sequence: CSAPPGVTDTQYF.

This clonotype was counted only a few times. The chain's CDR3 is CSARDLGGNEQFF. CDR3 sequence (DNA): TGCAGTGCTAGAGACCTGGGGGGGAATGAGCAGTTCTTC. The rearrangement links TRBV20-1 to TRBJ2-1; 7 nucleotides align to TRBD2. The V segment lost 0 bases and the J segment 7 bases; nucleotides outside the gene matches: 3. CDR1 and CDR2 from the germline V gene are DFQATT and SNEGSKA (reference sequence). This CDR3 has 13 residues.

This clonotype is termed medium-sized. The J gene is TRBJ2-3, the V gene TRBV5-6, with TRBD2 matching over 11 bases. V lost 4 bases, J lost 2 bases, and 6 bases stayed unmatched. The V gene's germline CDR1 is SGHDT and CDR2 YYEEEE. The CDR3 totals 16 residues. This chain's CDR3 is CASSLRLAGPTDTQYF. The DNA for the CDR3 is TGTGCCAGCAGCCTAAGACTAGCGGGGCCCACAGATACGCAGTATTTT.

Worth noting for this clonotype: This clone may be a read error of a much larger clone one base away. The chain links TRBV14 to TRBJ1-3; no reliable D call. CDR1 is SGHDN, CDR2 FVKESK, per germline. This CDR3 has 17 residues. V shed 3 bases and J shed 0 bases, with 15 bases lying between them. The CDR3 DNA is TGTGCCAGCAGCCAGAACCGACACCTTTCCTCTGGAAACACCATATATTTT. Translated, it gives CASSQNRHLSSGNTIYF.

This clonotype is labeled as medium-sized (0.01 to 0.1%). The V call is TRBV6-5, the J call TRBJ2-7, with D hard to call. CDR1 MNHEY and CDR2 SVGAGI come from the germline V gene. The CDR3 totals 15 residues. Trimming took 2 bases from V and 3 from J, leaving 14 bases between them. The CDR3: CASSYTSSLNYEQYF. CDR3 bases: TGTGCCAGCAGTTACACTTCGAGTCTGAACTACGAGCAGTACTTC.

By its share, this clonotype is large. The chain links TRBV6-5 to TRBJ2-2; 9 positions agree with TRBD1. This CDR3 is built from 14 residues. Trimming at V came to 4 bases and at J to 7 bases, leaving 4 bases not matched to a gene. CDR1 and CDR2 (germline): MNHEY, SVGAGI. The CDR3 reads CASSSQGAGGELFF. The CDR3 DNA follows: TGTGCCAGCAGTTCACAGGGGGCCGGCGGGGAGCTGTTTTTT.

This clonotype is judged medium-sized. V is TRBV6-6 and J is TRBJ1-5; the D is unclear. The ends were cut back, 5 bases at V and 2 bases at J, with 7 bases in the middle. CDR3 size: 13 residues. Germline V gene data show CDR1 as MNHNY and CDR2 as SVGAGI (reference sequence). The chain's CDR3 is CASSPGGNQPQHF. CDR3 sequence (DNA): TGTGCCAGCAGTCCCGGCGGCAATCAGCCCCAGCATTTT.

This chain uses TRBV7-9 with TRBJ2-5; D could derive from TRBD1 or TRBD2 (5 bases each). V lost 3 bases, J lost 5 bases, and 13 bases lay in between. Per germline, CDR1 SEHNR and CDR2 FQNEAQ (reference sequence). This CDR3 comprises 14 residues. CDR3 amino acids: CASSFPGTQETQYF. CDR3 bases: TGTGCCAGCAGCTTCCCCGGGACGCAGGAGACCCAGTACTTC.

As for this clonotype: A much bigger clone sits one base away, suggesting this may be a read error. The chain's CDR3 is CASSEDSHNYGYTF. In DNA, the CDR3 is TGCGCCAGCAGCGAGGACAGTCATAACTATGGCTACACCTTC. The J gene is TRBJ1-2, the V gene TRBV5-1, with D possibly TRBD1 on 6 matching bases. The CDR3 length is 14 residues. CDR1 is SGHRS and CDR2 is YFSETQ in the germline V gene. Trimming cost V 4 bases and J 1 base, with 11 bases left between them.

This chain's CDR3 is CASSVGTSGGALQYF. The CDR3 region has the DNA TGTGCCAGCAGCGTAGGGACTAGCGGGGGGGCCTTACAGTATTTT. The genes are TRBV18 and TRBJ2-3, with 16 bases identical to TRBD2. The germline V gene encodes CDR1 KGHSH and CDR2 LQKENI. The V gene end was trimmed by 8 bases and the J gene end by 12 bases; junction bases not matched to a gene: 11. The CDR3 has 15 amino acids.

This clonotype rates as medium-sized. This sequence joins TRBV27 and TRBJ1-2, with D possibly being TRBD1 (5 bases). The V gene lost 2 bases and the J gene lost 7 bases, with 14 bases spanning the gap. This CDR3 is built from 14 residues. Germline V gene sequence: CDR1 MNHEY, CDR2 SMNVEV (reference sequence). CDR3 bases: TGTGCCAGCAGTTTAGTAGGGGCGAGGGGTGGCTACACCTTC. Its translation: CASSLVGARGGYTF.

This clonotype was found many times. The rearrangement joins TRBV7-9 to TRBJ2-5, with a possible D match to TRBD1 (6 bases). This CDR3 is 13 amino acids long. Trimming removed 6 bases from V and 5 bases from J, with 13 bases in between. Germline-derived CDR1 and CDR2 are SEHNR and FQNEAQ (reference sequence). The CDR3 protein is CASRNSGEETQYF. In DNA form, the CDR3 reads TGTGCCAGCAGAAACTCAGGGGAGGAGACCCAGTACTTC.

V and J are TRBV4-3 and TRBJ2-5; a weak D match, TRBD2 (5 bases). The CDR3 sequence is 17 residues long. Germline CDR1 LGHNA, CDR2 YSLEER. V lost 0 bases and J lost 5, with 19 bases in between. CDR3 amino acids: CASSQDGSANSGETQYF. The CDR3 bases are TGCGCCAGCAGCCAAGATGGTTCGGCGAATTCGGGGGAGACCCAGTACTTC.

This clonotype appeared a few times. The chain links TRBV4-3 to TRBJ2-1; 12 nucleotides match TRBD2. Germline V CDR1 and CDR2: LGHNA, YSLEER. Losses at the gene ends were 2 bases for V and 9 bases for J; bases not matched to a gene: 8. This CDR3 has 16 amino acids. The CDR3 region is CASSQRASGGGGEQFF. The CDR3 DNA reads TGCGCCAGCAGCCAACGCGCTAGCGGGGGGGGAGGTGAGCAGTTCTTC.

By sample share, this clonotype is medium-sized. V is TRBV7-9 and J is TRBJ2-2; 8 bases line up with TRBD1. V shed 6 bases, J shed 7 bases, and the junction held 13 bases outside the gene matches. The germline gives CDR1 SEHNR, CDR2 FQNEAQ (reference sequence). The length of the CDR3 is 16 residues. CDR3 nucleotides: TGTGCCAGCAGGGAACAGGGGGTGTTCCACGGCGGGGAGCTGTTTTTT. As protein: CASREQGVFHGGELFF.

This clonotype occurred once. V usage is TRBV5-1 and J usage is TRBJ1-2, with unresolved D. The CDR3 spans 13 residues. V was cut by 4 bases and J by 4 bases, with 11 bases left in between. CDR1 SGHRS and CDR2 YFSETQ come from the germline V gene. The CDR3 sequence: CASSADQFYGYTF. The CDR3 DNA sequence: TGCGCCAGCAGCGCCGACCAATTCTATGGCTACACCTTC.

Relative to its sample, this clonotype is medium-sized (0.01 to 0.1%). The chain carries TRBV14 and TRBJ2-5; TRBD1 or TRBD2 may be the D gene (5 bases each). Germline V gene lookup returns CDR1 SGHDN and CDR2 FVKESK. Trimming left V 3 bases short and J 2 bases short, with 16 bases between. The CDR3 runs 16 residues. The CDR3 region has the DNA TGTGCCAGCAGCCAGAGGGGTGGGAGTTATCAAGAGACCCAGTACTTC. Protein product: CASSQRGGSYQETQYF.

The V and J genes are TRBV19 and TRBJ2-2; D is undetermined. Trimming took off 9 bases at V and 3 bases at J, with 20 bases between the two ends. There are 16 residues in the CDR3. From germline, CDR1 is LNHDA and CDR2 SQIVND (reference sequence). The CDR3 DNA follows: TGTGCCAGCAGCTTACGCGGCTTTACCGACACCGGGGAGCTGTTTTTT. Encoded protein: CASSLRGFTDTGELFF.